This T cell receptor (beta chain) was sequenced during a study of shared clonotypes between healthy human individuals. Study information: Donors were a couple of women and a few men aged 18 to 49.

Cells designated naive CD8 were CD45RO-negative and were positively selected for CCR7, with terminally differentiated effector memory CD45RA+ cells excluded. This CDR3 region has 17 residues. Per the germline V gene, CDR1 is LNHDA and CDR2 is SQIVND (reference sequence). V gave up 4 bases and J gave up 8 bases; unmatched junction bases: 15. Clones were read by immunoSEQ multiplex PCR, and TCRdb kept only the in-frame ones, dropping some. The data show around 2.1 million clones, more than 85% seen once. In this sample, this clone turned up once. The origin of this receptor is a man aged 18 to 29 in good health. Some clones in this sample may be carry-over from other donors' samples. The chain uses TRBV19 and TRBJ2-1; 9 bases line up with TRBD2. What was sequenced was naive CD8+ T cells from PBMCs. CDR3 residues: CASSRPPWREGPDEQFF. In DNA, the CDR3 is TGTGCCAGTAGTAGGCCGCCCTGGCGGGAGGGCCCGGATGAGCAGTTCTTC. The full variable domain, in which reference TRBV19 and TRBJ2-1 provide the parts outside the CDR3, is DGGITQSPKYLFRKEGQNVTLSCEQNLNHDAMYWYRQDPGQGLRLIYYSQIVNDFQKGDIAEGYSVSREKKESFPLTVTSAQKNPTAFYLCASSRPPWREGPDEQFFGPGTRLTVL.